Presented here are 6 T cell receptor beta chains from one specimen sequenced in a study of shared clonotypes between healthy human individuals. The assay was immunoSEQ multiplex PCR, and TCRdb's table has in-frame clones only and misses some. This table has millions of clones, about 93% appearing once. Naive CD8 cells comprised CD45RO-negative, CCR7-positively selected cells, excluding terminally differentiated effector memory CD45RA+ cells. Source material: naive CD8+ T cells from PBMCs. The receptors shown here come from a man between 18 and 35 years old in good health. Some clones in this sample may be carry-over from other donors' samples.

The chain recombines TRBV7-9 with TRBJ2-2; 11 bases line up with TRBD2. From germline, CDR1 is SEHNR and CDR2 FQNEAQ (reference sequence). The junction had 5 bases not matched to a gene; V was cut back by 5 bases and J by 3 bases. The CDR3 covers 16 residues. The CDR3 protein is CASSATSGSDTGELFF. The CDR3 DNA reads as TGTGCCAGCAGCGCCACTAGCGGGAGTGACACCGGGGAGCTGTTTTTT.

The chain carries TRBV19 and TRBJ2-7; D is ambiguous. In germline, CDR1 is LNHDA, CDR2 SQIVND (reference sequence). Between the trimmed V and J ends, which lost 2 bases and 1 base, there was a span of 9 bases. The CDR3 covers 14 residues. Here the CDR3 reads CASSIRAESYEQYF. The CDR3 DNA reads TGTGCCAGTAGTATAAGGGCAGAGTCCTACGAGCAGTACTTC.

The CDR3 coding sequence is TGCGCCAGCAGCCAAGTGGCAGGAAAAAATTCACCCCTCCACTTT. As protein: CASSQVAGKNSPLHF. The rearrangement uses TRBV4-1 and TRBJ1-6, with D unclear. Trimming shortened V by 1 base and J by 7 bases, and 11 bases separated the two germline ends. Germline CDR1 MGHRA, CDR2 YSYEKL. The CDR3 loop spans 15 amino acids.

This chain uses TRBV25-1 with TRBJ2-1; TRBD1 matches 9 bases. CDR1 MGHDK and CDR2 SYGVNS come from the germline V gene. This CDR3 is built from 14 residues. V was pared by 3 bases and J by 5 bases, with 2 bases of the junction left unmatched. The CDR3 sequence: CASSDWTGDNEQFF. The CDR3 bases are TGTGCCAGCAGTGACTGGACAGGGGACAATGAGCAGTTCTTC.

The J gene is TRBJ2-1, the V gene TRBV19; D unresolved. Per the germline V gene, CDR1 is LNHDA and CDR2 is SQIVND (reference sequence). The V end was cut by 6 bases, the J end by 4 bases, with 7 bases between. CDR3 length equals 12 residues. The DNA for the CDR3 is TGTGCCAGTAGCTTAGGGTACAATGAGCAGTTCTTC. Residues: CASSLGYNEQFF.

The genes are TRBV9 and TRBJ2-5; TRBD2 aligns across 13 bases. CDR1 SGDLS and CDR2 YYNGEE come from the germline V gene. The CDR3 is 17 amino acids. Trimming took 3 bases from V and 5 from J; bases not matched to a gene: 10. Here the CDR3 reads CASSDPSTSGRGETQYF. The CDR3 nucleotides read TGTGCCAGCAGCGACCCATCAACTAGCGGGAGGGGTGAGACCCAGTACTTC.